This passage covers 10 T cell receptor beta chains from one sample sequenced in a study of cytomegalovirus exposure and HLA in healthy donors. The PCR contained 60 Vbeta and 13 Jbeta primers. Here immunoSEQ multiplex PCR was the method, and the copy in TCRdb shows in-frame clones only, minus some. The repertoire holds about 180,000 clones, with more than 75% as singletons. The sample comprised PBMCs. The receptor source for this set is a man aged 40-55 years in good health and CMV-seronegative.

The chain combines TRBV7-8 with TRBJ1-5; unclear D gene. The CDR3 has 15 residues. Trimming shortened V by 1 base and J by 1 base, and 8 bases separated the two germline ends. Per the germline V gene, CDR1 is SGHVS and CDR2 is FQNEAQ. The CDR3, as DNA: TGTGCCAGCAGCTTAGACAGACCAAGCAATCAGCCCCAGCATTTT. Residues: CASSLDRPSNQPQHF.

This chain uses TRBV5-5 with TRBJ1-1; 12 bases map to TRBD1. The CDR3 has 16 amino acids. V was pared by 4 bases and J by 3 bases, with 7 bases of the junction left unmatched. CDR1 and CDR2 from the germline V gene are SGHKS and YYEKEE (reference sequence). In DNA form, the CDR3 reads TGTGCCAGCAGCACGGGGACAGGGGGCTGGCACACTGAAGCTTTCTTT. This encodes CASSTGTGGWHTEAFF.

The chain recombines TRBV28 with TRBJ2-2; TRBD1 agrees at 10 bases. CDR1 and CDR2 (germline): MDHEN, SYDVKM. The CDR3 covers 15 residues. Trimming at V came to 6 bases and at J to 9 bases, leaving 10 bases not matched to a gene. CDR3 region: CASSHTTGQGRELFF. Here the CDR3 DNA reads TGTGCCAGCAGCCATACGACGGGACAGGGGAGGGAGCTGTTTTTT. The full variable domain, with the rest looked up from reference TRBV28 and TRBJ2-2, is DVKVTQSSRYLVKRTGEKVFLECVQDMDHENMFWYRQDPGLGLRLIYFSYDVKMKEKGDIPEGYSVSREKKERFSLILESASTNQTSMYLCASSHTTGQGRELFFGEGSRLTVL.

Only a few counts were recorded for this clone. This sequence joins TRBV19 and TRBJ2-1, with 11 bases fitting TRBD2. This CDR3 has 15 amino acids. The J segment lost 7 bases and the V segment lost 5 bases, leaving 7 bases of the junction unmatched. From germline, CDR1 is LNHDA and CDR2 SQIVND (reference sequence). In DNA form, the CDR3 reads TGTGCCAGTAGTGCCGCTAGCGGGGGGAGGAATGAGCAGTTCTTC. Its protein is CASSAASGGRNEQFF.

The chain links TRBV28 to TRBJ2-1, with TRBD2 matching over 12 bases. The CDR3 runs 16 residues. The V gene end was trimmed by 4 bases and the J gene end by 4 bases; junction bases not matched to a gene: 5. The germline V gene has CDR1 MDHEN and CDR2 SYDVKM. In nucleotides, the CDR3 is TGTGCCAGCAGTTCATCTAGCGGGAGGGATTACAATGAGCAGTTCTTC. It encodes CASSSSSGRDYNEQFF.

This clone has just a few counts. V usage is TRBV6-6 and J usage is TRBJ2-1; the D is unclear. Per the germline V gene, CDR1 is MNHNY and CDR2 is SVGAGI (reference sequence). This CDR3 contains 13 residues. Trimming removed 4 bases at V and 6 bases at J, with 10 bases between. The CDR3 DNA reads TGTGCCAGCAGTTTTCGCCCAGGCAATGAGCAGTTCTTC. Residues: CASSFRPGNEQFF.

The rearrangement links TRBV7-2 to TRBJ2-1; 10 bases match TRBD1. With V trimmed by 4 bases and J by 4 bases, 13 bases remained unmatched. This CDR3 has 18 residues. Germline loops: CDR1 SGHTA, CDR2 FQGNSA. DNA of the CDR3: TGTGCCAGCAGCTCTCCTAGGTGGACAGGGGGACTTTACAATGAGCAGTTCTTC. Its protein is CASSSPRWTGGLYNEQFF. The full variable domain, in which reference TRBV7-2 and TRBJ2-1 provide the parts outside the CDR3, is GAGVSQSPSNKVTEKGKDVELRCDPISGHTALYWYRQSLGQGLEFLIYFQGNSAPDKSGLPSDRFSAERTGGSVSTLTIQRTQQEDSAVYLCASSSPRWTGGLYNEQFFGPGTRLTVL.

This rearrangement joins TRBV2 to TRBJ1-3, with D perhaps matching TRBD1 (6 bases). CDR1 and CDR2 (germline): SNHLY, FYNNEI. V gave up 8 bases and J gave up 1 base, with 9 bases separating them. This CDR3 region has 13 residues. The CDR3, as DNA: TGTGCCAGCGGCAGGGGATCTGGAAACACCATATATTTT. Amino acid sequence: CASGRGSGNTIYF.

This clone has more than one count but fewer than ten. CDR3 DNA sequence: TGTGCCTGGTTAGGGCGGGAGACCCTGTATGGCTACACCTTC. Amino acid sequence: CAWLGRETLYGYTF. J is TRBJ1-2 and V is TRBV30; unclear D gene. Between the trimmed V and J ends, which lost 5 bases and 5 bases, there was a span of 18 bases. Germline CDR1 reads GTSNPN; CDR2 reads SVGIG (reference sequence). The CDR3 runs to 14 residues.

CDR3 in amino acids: CSVEGVGARNGELFF. The CDR3 DNA reads as TGCAGCGTTGAAGGGGTGGGGGCTAGAAACGGGGAGCTGTTTTTT. V gene TRBV29-1 combines with J gene TRBJ2-2, with D tentatively TRBD1 (6 bases). Trimming pared 1 base from V and 7 bases from J, leaving 16 bases between. Germline values: CDR1 SQVTM, CDR2 ANQGSEA. The CDR3 has 15 residues.